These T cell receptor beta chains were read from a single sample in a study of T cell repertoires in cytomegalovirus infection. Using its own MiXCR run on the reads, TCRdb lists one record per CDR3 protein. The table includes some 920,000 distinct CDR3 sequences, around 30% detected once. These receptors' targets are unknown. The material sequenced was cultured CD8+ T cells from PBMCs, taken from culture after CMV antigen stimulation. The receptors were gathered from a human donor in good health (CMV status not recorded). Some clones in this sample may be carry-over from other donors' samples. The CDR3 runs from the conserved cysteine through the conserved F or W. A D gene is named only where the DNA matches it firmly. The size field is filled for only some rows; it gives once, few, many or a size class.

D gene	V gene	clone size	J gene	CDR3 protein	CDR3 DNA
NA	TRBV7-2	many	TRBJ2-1	CASSLDWRGSYNEQFF	TGTGCCAGCAGCTTAGATTGGAGGGGATCCTACAATGAGCAGTTCTTC
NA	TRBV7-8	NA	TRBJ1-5	CASSLVGSKYSNQPQHF	TGTGCCAGCAGCTTAGTGGGGTCAAAGTATAGCAATCAGCCCCAGCATTTT
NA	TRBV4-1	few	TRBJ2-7	CASSQASARYSYEQYF	TGCGCCAGCAGCCAAGCCAGCGCCCGCTACTCCTACGAGCAGTACTTC
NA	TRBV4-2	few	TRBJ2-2	CASSQDGLAPNTGELFF	TGTGCCAGCAGCCAAGATGGGCTAGCACCGAACACCGGGGAGCTGTTTTTT
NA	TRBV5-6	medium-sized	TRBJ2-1	CASSLAYNEQFF	TGTGCCAGCAGCTTAGCCTACAATGAGCAGTTCTTC
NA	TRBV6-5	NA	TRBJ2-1	CASSDLLEQFF	TGTGCCAGCAGCGACCTCCTTGAGCAGTTCTTC
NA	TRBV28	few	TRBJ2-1	CATRNKEQFF	TGTGCCACCCGCAACAAAGAGCAGTTCTTC
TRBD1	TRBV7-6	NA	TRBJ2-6	CASSTGVGANVLTF	TGTGCCAGCAGTACAGGGGTTGGGGCCAACGTCCTGACTTTC
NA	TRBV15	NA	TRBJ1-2	CATSRDGGREGYGYTF	TGTGCCACCAGCAGAGATGGAGGCAGGGAAGGCTATGGCTACACCTTC
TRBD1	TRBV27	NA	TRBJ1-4	CASSRTGGRYTNEKLFF	TGTGCCAGCAGTCGGACAGGGGGGAGGTATACTAATGAAAAACTGTTTTTT
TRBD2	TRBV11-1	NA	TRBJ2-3	CASSLNSLAEDTQYF	TGTGCCAGCAGCTTAAACAGCCTAGCGGAAGATACGCAGTATTTT
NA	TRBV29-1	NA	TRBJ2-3	CSVGQSGTDTQYF	TGCAGCGTTGGACAGTCTGGCACAGATACGCAGTATTTT
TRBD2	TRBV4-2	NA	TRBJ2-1	CASSQGPSGAHNEQFF	TGTGCCAGCAGCCAAGGTCCTAGCGGGGCCCACAATGAGCAGTTCTTC
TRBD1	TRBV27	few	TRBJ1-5	CASSPSTGERNQPQHF	TGTGCCAGCAGTCCATCGACAGGGGAACGCAATCAGCCCCAGCATTTT
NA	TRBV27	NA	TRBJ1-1	CASSSEGERTEAFF	TGTGCCAGCAGTTCTGAAGGGGAACGCACTGAAGCTTTCTTT
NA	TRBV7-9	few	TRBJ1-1	CASSFPSAANEAFF	TGTGCCAGCAGCTTCCCCTCGGCGGCAAATGAAGCTTTCTTT
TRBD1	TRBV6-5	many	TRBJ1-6	CASSYGIGTVNSPLHF	TGTGCCAGCAGTTACGGGATCGGGACAGTGAATTCACCCCTCCACTTT
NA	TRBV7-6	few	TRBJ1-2	CASSIGAVNYGYTF	TGTGCCAGCAGTATTGGGGCAGTAAACTATGGCTACACCTTC
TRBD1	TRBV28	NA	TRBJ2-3	CASSSTGYTDTQYF	TGTGCCAGCAGCTCGACAGGGTATACAGATACGCAGTATTTT
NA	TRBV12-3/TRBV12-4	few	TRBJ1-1	CASSQKFRGRPMNTEAFF	TGTGCCAGCAGCCAAAAGTTCAGGGGTAGGCCCATGAACACTGAAGCTTTCTTT
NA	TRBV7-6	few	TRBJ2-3	CASSLIKGSSDTQYF	TGTGCCAGCAGCTTAATCAAGGGGTCATCAGATACGCAGTATTTT
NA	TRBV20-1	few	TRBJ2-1	CSALLPDYNEQFF	TGCAGTGCTCTCCTCCCGGACTACAATGAGCAGTTCTTC
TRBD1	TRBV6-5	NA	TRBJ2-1	CASTTKSGTGRDEQFF	TGTGCCAGCACCACAAAGTCCGGGACAGGAAGGGATGAGCAGTTCTTC
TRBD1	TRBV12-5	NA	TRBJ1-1	CASEQGAWTEAFF	TGTGCTAGTGAACAGGGGGCATGGACTGAAGCTTTCTTT
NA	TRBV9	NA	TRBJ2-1	CASSVGGGLNNEQFF	TGTGCCAGCAGCGTAGGCGGTGGGTTAAACAATGAGCAGTTCTTC
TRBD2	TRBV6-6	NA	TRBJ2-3	CASGEERGGPDTQYF	TGTGCCAGCGGTGAGGAAAGGGGAGGGCCAGATACGCAGTATTTT
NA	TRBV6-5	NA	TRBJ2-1	CASSPSGHPNEQFF	TGTGCCAGCAGTCCCTCGGGGCACCCCAATGAGCAGTTCTTC
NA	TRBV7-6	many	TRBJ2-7	CASSLDGGDSYEQYF	TGTGCCAGCAGCTTAGATGGCGGAGACTCCTACGAGCAGTACTTC
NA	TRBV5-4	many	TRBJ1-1	CASSLTGTTEAFF	TGTGCCAGTAGTCTTACAGGGACCACTGAAGCTTTCTTT
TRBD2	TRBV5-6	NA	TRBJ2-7	CASSLDPGRGGGYEQYF	TGTGCCAGCAGCTTGGATCCTGGTCGGGGGGGCGGCTACGAGCAGTACTTC
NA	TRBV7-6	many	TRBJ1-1	CASNHGLNTEAFF	TGTGCCAGCAATCATGGCTTAAACACTGAAGCTTTCTTT
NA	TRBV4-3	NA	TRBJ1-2	CASSQEETGNYGYTF	TGCGCCAGCAGCCAAGAGGAGACAGGAAACTATGGCTACACCTTC
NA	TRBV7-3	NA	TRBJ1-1	CASSLTGGGLNTEAFF	TGTGCCAGCAGCTTAACGGGCGGCGGGCTGAACACTGAAGCTTTCTTT
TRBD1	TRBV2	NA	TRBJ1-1	CASSEARTGVNTEAFF	TGTGCCAGCAGTGAAGCTAGGACAGGAGTTAACACTGAAGCTTTCTTT
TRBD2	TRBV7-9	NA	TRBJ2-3	CASDPLRGTGRVTDTQYF	TGTGCCAGCGACCCACTCAGAGGAACGGGGAGGGTCACAGATACGCAGTATTTT
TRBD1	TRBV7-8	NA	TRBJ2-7	CASSDGTGLSYEQYF	TGTGCCAGCAGCGACGGGACAGGGCTGTCCTACGAGCAGTACTTC
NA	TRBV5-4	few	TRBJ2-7	CASSTTEGAIYEQYF	TGTGCCAGCAGCACCACCGAAGGGGCCATCTACGAGCAGTACTTC
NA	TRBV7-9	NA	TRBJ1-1	CASNTGGPDTEAFF	TGTGCCAGTAATACGGGGGGGCCGGACACTGAAGCTTTCTTT
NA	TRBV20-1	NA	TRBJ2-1	CSASDSSSYNEQFF	TGCAGTGCTTCGGACAGTAGCTCCTACAATGAGCAGTTCTTC
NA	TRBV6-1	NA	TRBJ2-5	CASSEAVLETQYF	TGTGCCAGCAGTGAAGCGGTTTTGGAGACCCAGTACTTC